The subject of this entry is one TCR beta chain. No antigen is known for it. The data derive from a study of blood T cells in healthy people across ages. Study-wide results and caveats: Versus aged donors, long-lived donors had higher diversity and more naive CD4+ cells. Higher naive T cell percentage went strongly together with higher TCR beta diversity.

V was shortened by 3 bases and J by 0 bases, with 8 bases between the two germline ends. From germline, CDR1 is KGHDR and CDR2 SFDVKD. The CDR3 consists of 15 residues. A J-beta primer mix and a sample-barcoded 5' primer were used in a second PCR of roughly 7 to 12 cycles. CDR3-containing paired-end reads numbered at least 2.5 million in each sample. TCRdb reanalysed the 5' RACE reads using MiXCR and keeps one entry per CDR3 protein. The sample has 1.5 million to 1.8 million distinct CDR3 sequences, 42% seen once. This receptor was taken from a woman aged 18-35 years in good health. The chain carries TRBV24-1 and TRBJ1-5, with D maybe TRBD1 (6 bases). Sequenced sample: blood. The chain's CDR3 is CATSDRDISNQPQHF. CDR3 DNA sequence: TGTGCCACCAGTGATCGGGACATTAGCAATCAGCCCCAGCATTTT.